This T cell receptor beta chain is drawn from a study of T cells in tumors after PD-1 blockade. The wider study: A subset received ongoing vismodegib 150 mg daily alongside anti-PD-1 therapy. On average, peripheral blood gave some 110,000 TCR templates and 35,000 or so unique clonotypes.

Sequenced by immunoSEQ multiplex PCR; TCRdb stores in-frame clones only, minus some. The sample holds fewer than 15,000 clones; about 80% are singletons and the top ten take approximately 22%. This clone was seen only a few times. Losses at the gene ends were 6 bases for V and 8 bases for J; bases not matched to a gene: 12. The CDR3 totals 15 residues. Germline values: CDR1 MGHDK, CDR2 SYGVNS. This TCR was recovered from a human donor with basal cell carcinoma. This sequence joins TRBV25-1 and TRBJ1-4; 7 bases line up with TRBD1. Sequenced material: PBMCs, taken after anti-PD-1 treatment. The CDR3 spells CASSNLGTEGEKLFF. CDR3 nucleotide sequence: TGTGCCAGCAGCAATCTCGGGACAGAGGGAGAAAAACTGTTTTTT.